A selection of T cell receptor beta chains follows, all from one sample in a study of identical twins. TCRdb called the 5' RACE reads again in MiXCR, with one record for every CDR3 protein. The sample has approximately 1.8 million distinct CDR3 sequences, roughly a third seen once. Material for sequencing was cord blood. The receptors shown here come from a newborn girl in good health. Both conserved end residues are part of each CDR3. D genes are given only for firm matches. Clone size appears in some rows only: once, few, many, or a class for an expanded clone.

clone_size d_call j_call v_call cdr3_aa cdr3_nt
many TRBD1 TRBJ2-7 TRBV29-1 CSVAGSGGLSYEQYF TGCAGCGTTGCCGGATCAGGGGGTTTGAGTTACGAGCAGTACTTC
NA TRBD2 TRBJ2-5 TRBV7-2 CASSLVGSLAGETQYF TGTGCCAGCAGCTTAGTAGGATCCCTAGCGGGAGAGACCCAGTACTTC
NA NA TRBJ1-5 TRBV7-2 CASSLRPLVQPQHF TGTGCCAGCAGCTTAAGGCCCCTTGTCCAGCCCCAGCATTTT
many TRBD2 TRBJ2-3 TRBV12-3/TRBV12-4 CASSPGLALSTDTQYF TGTGCCAGCAGTCCGGGACTAGCGCTAAGCACAGATACGCAGTATTTT
NA TRBD1 TRBJ1-1 TRBV6-6 CASIRRRDRGTDTEAFF TGTGCCAGCATTAGGCGTAGGGACAGGGGGACGGACACTGAAGCTTTCTTT
many NA TRBJ2-7 TRBV5-1 CASSVAGVSLMEWYF TGCGCCAGCAGCGTGGCAGGAGTCTCCTTAATGGAATGGTACTTC
NA NA TRBJ1-6 TRBV5-5 CASSLPKRGDNSPLHF TGTGCCAGCAGCTTGCCTAAACGGGGGGATAATTCACCCCTCCACTTT
many NA TRBJ1-2 TRBV6-2/TRBV6-3 CASSYTYGYTF TGTGCCAGCAGTTACACCTATGGCTACACCTTC
NA NA TRBJ2-1 TRBV11-2 CASSSIRSFNEQFF TGTGCCAGCAGCTCCATCCGGTCCTTCAATGAGCAGTTCTTC
many NA TRBJ2-7 TRBV7-2 CASSLFRYEQYF TGTGCCAGCAGCTTATTTCGGTACGAGCAGTACTTC
NA NA TRBJ1-6 TRBV27 CASSELWTAISYNSPLHF TGTGCCAGCAGTGAGCTATGGACAGCGATCTCCTATAATTCACCCCTCCACTTT
many NA TRBJ2-3 TRBV5-1 CASSLKQGYTDTQYF TGCGCCAGCAGCTTGAAACAGGGCTACACAGATACGCAGTATTTT
few NA TRBJ2-3 TRBV20-1 CSARPLTRQSTDTQYF TGCAGTGCTAGACCTTTGACTAGACAAAGCACAGATACGCAGTATTTT
many NA TRBJ2-7 TRBV29-1 CSAHGRGESSYEQYF TGCAGCGCCCACGGACGCGGCGAGAGCTCCTACGAGCAGTACTTC
NA NA TRBJ2-3 TRBV20-1 CSAGGPADTQYF TGCAGTGCGGGGGGGCCAGCAGATACGCAGTATTTT
NA TRBD1 TRBJ1-5 TRBV27 CASSLTGGRQPQHF TGTGCCAGCAGTTTGACAGGGGGCAGGCAGCCCCAGCATTTT
few TRBD1 TRBJ1-2 TRBV20-1 CSASIPLRDSHGYTF TGCAGTGCTAGTATCCCTCTCCGGGACAGTCATGGCTACACCTTC
NA TRBD2 TRBJ2-7 TRBV6-5 CASSYSGGRPSYEQYF TGTGCCAGCAGTTACTCGGGAGGGCGACCTTCCTACGAGCAGTACTTC
few NA TRBJ2-3 TRBV3-1 CASSHGLRGRPDTQYF TGTGCCAGCAGCCACGGATTAAGGGGACGTCCAGATACGCAGTATTTT
NA NA TRBJ2-3 TRBV7-9 CASSFDRRITDTQYF TGTGCCAGCAGCTTCGACCGCCGGATCACAGATACGCAGTATTTT
NA NA TRBJ1-2 TRBV7-9 CASSLVTEYYGYTF TGTGCCAGCAGCTTAGTGACAGAGTACTATGGCTACACCTTC
few TRBD2 TRBJ2-3 TRBV3-1 CASSQEPSGEDTQYF TGTGCCAGCAGCCAAGAACCTAGCGGGGAAGATACGCAGTATTTT
NA NA TRBJ2-3 TRBV9 CASSVFYGYTDTQYF TGTGCCAGCAGCGTATTCTACGGCTACACAGATACGCAGTATTTT
NA TRBD2 TRBJ2-2 TRBV27 CASSFRPLLAGYTGELFF TGTGCCAGCAGTTTTCGCCCTCTGCTAGCGGGGTACACCGGGGAGCTGTTTTTT
few NA TRBJ2-7 TRBV9 CASSVLSGDYEQYF TGTGCCAGCAGCGTATTGTCGGGGGACTACGAGCAGTACTTC
NA TRBD1 TRBJ1-2 TRBV20-1 CSARGPTGAYGYTF TGCAGTGCTAGAGGCCCGACAGGGGCATATGGCTACACCTTC
NA NA TRBJ1-1 TRBV4-1 CASSQPLSNTEAFF TGCGCCAGCAGCCAACCACTGTCGAACACTGAAGCTTTCTTT
NA NA TRBJ1-2 TRBV6-5 CASSASRVGGYTF TGTGCCAGCAGTGCCTCCAGGGTCGGGGGCTACACCTTC
many NA TRBJ2-7 TRBV18 CASSPHSYEQYF TGTGCCAGCTCACCACACTCCTACGAGCAGTACTTC
few TRBD2 TRBJ2-5 TRBV2 CASSVLAGDSNEQYF TGTGCCAGCAGTGTCCTAGCGGGGGATAGTAATGAGCAGTACTTC
few NA TRBJ1-2 TRBV28 CASSFPGLGYTF TGTGCCAGCAGTTTCCCCGGCCTTGGCTACACCTTC
many TRBD1 TRBJ1-2 TRBV2 CASSEATGGFYGYTF TGTGCCAGCAGTGAAGCGACAGGGGGTTTTTATGGCTACACCTTC
few NA TRBJ2-4 TRBV29-1 CSVEGTVGELYF TGCAGCGTTGAAGGGACAGTCGGGGAGCTGTACTTC
NA TRBD1 TRBJ2-7 TRBV2 CASVPGQGFDEQYF TGTGCCAGCGTACCGGGACAGGGTTTCGACGAGCAGTACTTC
NA NA TRBJ2-7 TRBV6-5 CASSQTSGVPHYEQYF TGTGCCAGCAGCCAGACCTCAGGGGTCCCCCACTACGAGCAGTACTTC
NA NA TRBJ2-3 TRBV12-3/TRBV12-4 CASSRVRGGSTDTQYF TGTGCCAGCAGCCGAGTCCGCGGCGGGAGCACAGATACGCAGTATTTT
few TRBD2 TRBJ2-1 TRBV5-1 CASSFSLGLAVYNEQFF TGCGCCAGCAGCTTCTCATTGGGGCTAGCGGTTTACAATGAGCAGTTCTTC
NA NA TRBJ1-1 TRBV27 CASSLHQGGPEAFF TGTGCCAGCAGCCTTCATCAGGGAGGACCTGAAGCTTTCTTT
NA NA TRBJ2-2 TRBV19 CASSNGQLTGELFF TGTGCCAGTAGTAACGGACAGCTCACCGGGGAGCTGTTTTTT
NA TRBD2 TRBJ2-7 TRBV29-1 CSVEGLAGAIYEQYF TGCAGCGTTGAGGGGCTAGCGGGAGCCATCTACGAGCAGTACTTC
few NA TRBJ1-1 TRBV24-1 CATSESSGTEAFF TGTGCCACCAGTGAGTCGAGTGGGACTGAAGCTTTCTTT